The entry below describes one TCR beta chain. This clonotype was seen ten or more times. The antigen it recognizes is unknown. No quality values exist for individual bases; no much larger clone is one base distant. Libraries of naive CD8 T cells were generated from about 21,000 to 970,000 sorted cells, with 10%, 30% or 50% of the purified RNA used. On a BD FACSAria II, naive CD8 T cells were FACS-sorted as CD8+CD4-CCR7+CD45RA+ and collected into RLT Plus buffer. Detection sensitivity was tested by spiking Jurkat RNA equal to about eleven TCR copies' worth into samples containing 20,000-1,000,000 naive CD8 T cells. CD8 T cells were enriched with RosetteSep CD8+ T Cell Enrichment Cocktail and Ficoll-Paque, followed by ACK red cell lysis. These data come from a study of molecular identifiers for immune sequencing clone quantification (dated by TCRdb to about 2018). At the level of the whole study: For a replicate experiment, RNA from around 20,000 or 100,000 naive CD8 T cells was divided into five aliquots, and four of the five aliquots were sequenced. This methods study used CD8 T cells to benchmark TCR RNA copy counting and molecular-identifier clustering-based TCR repertoire sequencing (MIDCIRS).

The protocol used for the library was PCR. Sequencing relied on an Illumina HiSeq 4000. Preparation of bulk TCR libraries followed a previously described approach, with the TCR primers listed in Table S5. Purification of total RNA was performed with the Qiagen AllPrep DNA/RNA kit. Before analysis, reads from multiple sequencing runs of one library were combined. Concerning the study's data processing: Reads were retained only if their TCR constant sequence matched exactly, and those retained reads were trimmed to 150 nt and grouped according to their 12-nt molecular barcodes. Within each barcode group, reads were sub-clustered at a 15% Levenshtein threshold, and quality-weighted consensus sequences were built per RNA molecule. Non-functional sequences were removed, as were lower-count sequences one edit away from another. Barcode sub-clusters with fewer than 20% of the maximum read count were removed, based on fitting two negative binomial distributions. In TCRdb, the public reads were trimmed at Q25 with fastp and aligned with MiXCR, with productive beta chains retained. When rows share a CDR3 protein, they turn into one entry using the most common DNA and genes. The V and J calls were determined by TCRdb, not by the authors. Within this sample are about 60,000 distinct CDR3 sequences, with roughly 17% of them counted one time only. The ten largest account for 1.5% of the sample.

V loses 0 bases, J loses 3 bases, and the germline ends lie 10 bases apart. According to the germline V gene (reference sequence), CDR1 reads SGHKS and CDR2 reads YYEKEE. The cysteine opens and the phenylalanine closes a CDR3 of 14 amino acids. The read is trimmed to its CDR3 DNA, 42 bases read in frame from base 1. Study-wide findings and limitations: Modeling indicated approximately 2.7 TCR RNA copies recovered per cell, compared with 9 to 10 by digital PCR, which implies a capture efficiency of approximately 30%. In CMV-specific effector cells, over 99% of molecules were held by clones above 20 RNA copies, whereas under 1% of molecules were held by such clones in naive cells. When barcode sub-clustering was left out, chimeric consensus sequences inflated TCR diversity, with chimeras reaching as high as 47%. Identical TCR molecules sharing a barcode could cause highly expanded clone sizes to be underestimated. A single cell's worth of spiked-in Jurkat TCR RNA was reported detectable even among one million naive CD8 T cells. Naive libraries contained spiked-in Jurkat TCR RNA (more than nine copies' worth), which is not part of the donor repertoire.

The sequence is built from TRBV5-5 and TRBJ2-7; no D gene is confidently identified. The sequenced sample was naive CD8+ T cells from blood, with Jurkat cell RNA spiked in. According to the study, the label for this sample's cell subset or site signals: FACS-sorted CD8+CD4-CCR7+CD45RA+ naive T cells. The TCR was taken from a human donor in good health. Some libraries in this study had Jurkat cell RNA spiked in. Here the CDR3 is given as CASSLGQAGYEQYF. The DNA sequence is given as TGTGCCAGCAGCTTGGGGCAGGCCGGCTACGAGCAGTACTTC.